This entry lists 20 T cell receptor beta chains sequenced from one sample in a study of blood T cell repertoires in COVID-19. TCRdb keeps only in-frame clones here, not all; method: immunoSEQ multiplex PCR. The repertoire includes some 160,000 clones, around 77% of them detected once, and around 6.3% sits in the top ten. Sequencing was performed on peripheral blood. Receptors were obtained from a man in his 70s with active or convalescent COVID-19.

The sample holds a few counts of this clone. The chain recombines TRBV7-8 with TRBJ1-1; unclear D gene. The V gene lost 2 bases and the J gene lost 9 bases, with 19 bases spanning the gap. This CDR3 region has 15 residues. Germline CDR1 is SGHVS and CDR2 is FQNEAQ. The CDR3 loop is CASSLSRAGGVKAFF. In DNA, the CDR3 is TGTGCCAGCAGCTTATCGCGGGCGGGTGGAGTAAAAGCTTTCTTT.

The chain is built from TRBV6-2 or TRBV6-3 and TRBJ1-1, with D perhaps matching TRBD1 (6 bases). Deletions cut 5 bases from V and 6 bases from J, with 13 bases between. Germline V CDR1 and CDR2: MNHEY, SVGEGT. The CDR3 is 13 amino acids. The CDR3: CASSRQERAEAFF. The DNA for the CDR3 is TGTGCCAGCAGTCGACAGGAACGGGCTGAAGCTTTCTTT.

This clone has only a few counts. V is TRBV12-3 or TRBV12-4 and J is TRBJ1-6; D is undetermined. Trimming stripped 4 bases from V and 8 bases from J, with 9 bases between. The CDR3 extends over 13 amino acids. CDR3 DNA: TGTGCCAGCAGTTCACGACACGATTCACCCCTCCACTTT. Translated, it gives CASSSRHDSPLHF.

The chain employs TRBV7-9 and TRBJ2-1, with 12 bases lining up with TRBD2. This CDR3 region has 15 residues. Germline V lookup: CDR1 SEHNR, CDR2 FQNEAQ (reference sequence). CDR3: CATGAGTSGLGEQFF. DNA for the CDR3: TGTGCAACTGGAGCCGGGACTAGCGGGCTGGGTGAGCAGTTCTTC.

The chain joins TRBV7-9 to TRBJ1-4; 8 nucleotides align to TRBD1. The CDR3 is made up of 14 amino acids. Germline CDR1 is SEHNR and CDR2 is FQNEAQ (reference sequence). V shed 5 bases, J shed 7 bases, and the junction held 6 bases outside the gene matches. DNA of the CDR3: TGTGCCAGCAGCCCCCGGACAGGGAGTGAAAAACTGTTTTTT. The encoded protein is CASSPRTGSEKLFF.

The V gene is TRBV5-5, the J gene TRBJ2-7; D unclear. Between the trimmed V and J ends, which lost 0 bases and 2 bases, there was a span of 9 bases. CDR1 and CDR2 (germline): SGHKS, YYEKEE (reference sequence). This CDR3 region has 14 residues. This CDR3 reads CASSLAGYPYEQYF. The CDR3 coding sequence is TGTGCCAGCAGCTTGGCCGGGTACCCCTACGAGCAGTACTTC.

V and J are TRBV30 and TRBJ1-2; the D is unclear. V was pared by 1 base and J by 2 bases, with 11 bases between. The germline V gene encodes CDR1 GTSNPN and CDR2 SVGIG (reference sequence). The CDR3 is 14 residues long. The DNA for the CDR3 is TGTGCCTGGAGTGCCCACGAGTTGAACTATGGCTACACCTTC. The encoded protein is CAWSAHELNYGYTF.

The chain's CDR3 is CASSPGGGRGVKNEAFF. CDR3 bases: TGTGCCAGCAGCCCCGGGGGGGGGCGCGGGGTTAAGAATGAAGCTTTCTTT. The chain links TRBV3-1 (or the pseudogene TRBV3-2) to TRBJ1-1; D is possibly TRBD1 (6 bases). Germline V gene lookup returns CDR1 LGHDT and CDR2 YNNKEL (reference sequence). This CDR3 has 17 residues. The ends were cut back, 4 bases at V and 7 bases at J, with 25 bases in the middle.

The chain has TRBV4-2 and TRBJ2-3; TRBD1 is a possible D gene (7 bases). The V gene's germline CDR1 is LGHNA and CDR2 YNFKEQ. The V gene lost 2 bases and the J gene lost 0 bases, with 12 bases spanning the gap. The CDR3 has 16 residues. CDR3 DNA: TGTGCCAGCAGCCAACAGGGGGGATCTAGCACAGATACGCAGTATTTT. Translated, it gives CASSQQGGSSTDTQYF.

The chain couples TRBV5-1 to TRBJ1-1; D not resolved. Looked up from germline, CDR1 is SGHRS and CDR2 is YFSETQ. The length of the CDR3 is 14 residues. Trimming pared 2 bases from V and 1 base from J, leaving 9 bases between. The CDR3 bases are TGCGCCAGCAGCTTTCTAACGGGGAACACTGAAGCTTTCTTT. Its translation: CASSFLTGNTEAFF.

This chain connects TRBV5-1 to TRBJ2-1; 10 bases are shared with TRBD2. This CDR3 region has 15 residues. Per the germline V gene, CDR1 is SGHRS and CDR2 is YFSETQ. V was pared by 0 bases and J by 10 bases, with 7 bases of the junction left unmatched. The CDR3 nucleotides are TGCGCCAGCAGCTTGGGGAGCGGGGGGGTCAGGGAGCAGTTCTTC. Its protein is CASSLGSGGVREQFF.

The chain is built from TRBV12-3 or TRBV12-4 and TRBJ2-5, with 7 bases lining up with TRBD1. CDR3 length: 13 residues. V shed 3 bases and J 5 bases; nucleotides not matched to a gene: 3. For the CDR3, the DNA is TGTGCCAGCAGTTTGATACAGGGGGAGACCCAGTACTTC. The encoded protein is CASSLIQGETQYF.

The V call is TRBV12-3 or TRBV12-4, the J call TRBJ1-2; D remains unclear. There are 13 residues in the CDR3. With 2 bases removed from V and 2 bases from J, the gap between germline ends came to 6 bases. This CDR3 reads CASSLWQNYGYTF. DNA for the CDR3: TGTGCCAGCAGTTTATGGCAGAACTATGGCTACACCTTC.

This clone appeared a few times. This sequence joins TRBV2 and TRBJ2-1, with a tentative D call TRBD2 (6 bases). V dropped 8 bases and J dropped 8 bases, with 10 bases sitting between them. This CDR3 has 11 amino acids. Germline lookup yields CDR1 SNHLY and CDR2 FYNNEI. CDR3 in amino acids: CASQSSDEQFF. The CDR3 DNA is TGTGCCAGCCAATCTAGCGATGAGCAGTTCTTC. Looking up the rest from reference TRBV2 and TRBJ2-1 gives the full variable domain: EPEVTQTPSHQVTQMGQEVILRCVPISNHLYFYWYRQILGQKVEFLVSFYNNEISEKSEIFDDQFSVERPDGSNFTLKIRSTKLEDSAMYFCASQSSDEQFFGPGTRLTVL.

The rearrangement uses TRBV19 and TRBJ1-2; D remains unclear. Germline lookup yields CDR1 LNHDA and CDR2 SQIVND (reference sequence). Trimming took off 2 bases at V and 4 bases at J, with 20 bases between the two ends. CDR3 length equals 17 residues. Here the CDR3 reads CASSIIGLEEGAYGYTF. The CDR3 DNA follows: TGTGCCAGTAGTATAATAGGCCTCGAGGAGGGTGCCTATGGCTACACCTTC.

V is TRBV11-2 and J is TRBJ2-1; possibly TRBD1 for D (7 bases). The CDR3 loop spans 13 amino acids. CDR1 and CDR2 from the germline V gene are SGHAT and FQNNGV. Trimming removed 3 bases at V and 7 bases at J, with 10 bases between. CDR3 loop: CASSFQGGNEQFF. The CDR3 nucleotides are TGTGCCAGCAGCTTTCAGGGGGGAAATGAGCAGTTCTTC. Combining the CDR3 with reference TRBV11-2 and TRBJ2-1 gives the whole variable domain EAGVAQSPRYKIIEKRQSVAFWCNPISGHATLYWYQQILGQGPKLLIQFQNNGVVDDSQLPKDRFSAERLKGVDSTLKIQPAKLEDSAVYLCASSFQGGNEQFFGPGTRLTVL.

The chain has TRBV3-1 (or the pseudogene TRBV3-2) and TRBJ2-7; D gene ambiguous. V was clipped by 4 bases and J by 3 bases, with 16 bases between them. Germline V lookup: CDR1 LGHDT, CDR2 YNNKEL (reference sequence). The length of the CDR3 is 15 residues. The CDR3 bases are TGTGCCAGCAGCCCTGTGGGCAGTTTCTACTACGAGCAGTACTTC. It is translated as CASSPVGSFYYEQYF.

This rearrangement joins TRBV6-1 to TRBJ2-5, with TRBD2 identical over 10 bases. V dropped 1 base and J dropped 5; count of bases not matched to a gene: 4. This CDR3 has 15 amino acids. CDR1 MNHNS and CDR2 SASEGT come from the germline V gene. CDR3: CASSEGLAGWETQYF. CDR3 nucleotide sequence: TGTGCCAGCAGTGAAGGACTAGCGGGTTGGGAGACCCAGTACTTC.

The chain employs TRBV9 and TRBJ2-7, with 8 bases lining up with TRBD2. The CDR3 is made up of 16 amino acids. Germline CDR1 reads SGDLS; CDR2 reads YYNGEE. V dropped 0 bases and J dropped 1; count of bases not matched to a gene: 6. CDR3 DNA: TGTGCCAGCAGCGTAGGTAGCGGGGCGGATTCCTACGAGCAGTACTTC. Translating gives CASSVGSGADSYEQYF.

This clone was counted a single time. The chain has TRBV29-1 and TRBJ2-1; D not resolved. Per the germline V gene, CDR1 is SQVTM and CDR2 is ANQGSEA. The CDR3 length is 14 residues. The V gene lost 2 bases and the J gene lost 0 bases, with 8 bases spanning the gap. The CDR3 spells CSVERGSSYNEQFF. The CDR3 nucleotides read TGCAGCGTTGAAAGAGGAAGCTCCTACAATGAGCAGTTCTTC.